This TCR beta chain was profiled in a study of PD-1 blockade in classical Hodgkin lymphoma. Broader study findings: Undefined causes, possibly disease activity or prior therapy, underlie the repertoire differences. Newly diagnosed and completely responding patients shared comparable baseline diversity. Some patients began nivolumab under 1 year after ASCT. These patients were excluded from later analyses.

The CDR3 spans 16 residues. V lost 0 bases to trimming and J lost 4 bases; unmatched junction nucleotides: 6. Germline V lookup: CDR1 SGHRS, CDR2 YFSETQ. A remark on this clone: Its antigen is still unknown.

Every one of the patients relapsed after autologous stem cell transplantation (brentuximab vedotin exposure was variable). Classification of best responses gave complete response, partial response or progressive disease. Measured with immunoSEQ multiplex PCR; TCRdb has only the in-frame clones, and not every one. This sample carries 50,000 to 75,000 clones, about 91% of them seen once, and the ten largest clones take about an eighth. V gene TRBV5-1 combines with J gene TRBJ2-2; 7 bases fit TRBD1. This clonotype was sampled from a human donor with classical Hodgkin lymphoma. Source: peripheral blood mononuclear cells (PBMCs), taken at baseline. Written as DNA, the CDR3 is TGCGCCAGCAGCTTGGGACAGGGAATCTCCACCGGGGAGCTGTTTTTT. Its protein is CASSLGQGISTGELFF.